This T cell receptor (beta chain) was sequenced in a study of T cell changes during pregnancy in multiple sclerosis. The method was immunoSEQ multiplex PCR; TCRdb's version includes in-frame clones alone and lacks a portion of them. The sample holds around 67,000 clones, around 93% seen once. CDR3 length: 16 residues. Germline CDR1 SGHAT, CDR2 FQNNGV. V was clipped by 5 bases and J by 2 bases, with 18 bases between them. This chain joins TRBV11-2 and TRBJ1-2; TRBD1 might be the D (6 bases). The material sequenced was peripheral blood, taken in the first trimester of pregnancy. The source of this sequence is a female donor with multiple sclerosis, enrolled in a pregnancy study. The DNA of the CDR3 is TGTGCCAGCAGCGACTACGGACAGTCGCTCAACTATGGCTACACCTTC. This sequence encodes CASSDYGQSLNYGYTF.